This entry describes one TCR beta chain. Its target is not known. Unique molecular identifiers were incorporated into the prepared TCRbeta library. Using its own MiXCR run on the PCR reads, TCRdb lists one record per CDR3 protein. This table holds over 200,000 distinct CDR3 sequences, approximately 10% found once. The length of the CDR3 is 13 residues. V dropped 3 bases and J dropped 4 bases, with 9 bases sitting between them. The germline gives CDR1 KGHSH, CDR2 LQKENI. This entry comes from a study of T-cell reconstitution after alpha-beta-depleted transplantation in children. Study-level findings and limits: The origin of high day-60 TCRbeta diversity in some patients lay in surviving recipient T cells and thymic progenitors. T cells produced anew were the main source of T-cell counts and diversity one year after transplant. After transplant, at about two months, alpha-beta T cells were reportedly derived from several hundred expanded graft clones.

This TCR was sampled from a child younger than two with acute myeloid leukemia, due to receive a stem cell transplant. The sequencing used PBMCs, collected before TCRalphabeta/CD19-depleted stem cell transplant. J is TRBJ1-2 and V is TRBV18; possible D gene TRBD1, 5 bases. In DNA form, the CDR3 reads TGTGCCAGCTCACCGTCGGGACTCTATGGCTACACCTTC. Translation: CASSPSGLYGYTF.